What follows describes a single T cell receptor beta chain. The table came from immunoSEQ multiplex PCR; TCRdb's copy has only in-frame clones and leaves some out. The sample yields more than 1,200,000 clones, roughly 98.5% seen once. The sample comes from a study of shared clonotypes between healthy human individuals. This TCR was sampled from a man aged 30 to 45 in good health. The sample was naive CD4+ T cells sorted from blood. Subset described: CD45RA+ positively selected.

The DNA of the CDR3 is TGTGCCAGCAGGGGACTCTCCGACTACGAGCAGTACTTC. As protein: CASRGLSDYEQYF. The gene calls are TRBV6-5 and TRBJ2-7, with D possibly TRBD2 on 6 matching bases. The germline CDR1 and CDR2 sequences are MNHEY and SVGAGI. The V and J ends lost 6 bases and 3 bases respectively, with 12 bases between them. This CDR3 region has 13 residues.